This passage covers 26 T cell receptor beta chains from one sample sequenced in a study of CD8+ T cells in alopecia areata. After isolation, RNA underwent reverse transcription to generate cDNA as the sequencing template. Libraries were prepared by immunoSEQ multiplex PCR; TCRdb keeps only in-frame clonotypes and omits some of them. The sample consists of about 76,000 clones, around 65% of them appearing once. The treatment is: oral pan-JAK inhibitor, 5-10 mg twice daily. Sequences were derived from CD8+ T cells sorted from blood, sampled at week 24, from a patient treated with tofacitinib. The origin of the receptors is a human donor with alopecia areata.

This clone was recorded only once. The chain combines TRBV29-1 with TRBJ2-7; D might be TRBD2 (5 bases). In germline, CDR1 is SQVTM, CDR2 ANQGSEA. The CDR3 sequence is 11 residues long. V lost 5 bases, J lost 5 bases, and 10 bases lay in between. CDR3 DNA sequence: TGCAGCGTTAAACGGGGTGACGAGCAGTACTTC. This translates into CSVKRGDEQYF.

The rearrangement uses TRBV5-1 and TRBJ2-5, with TRBD1 matching over 7 bases. Germline CDR1 reads SGHRS; CDR2 reads YFSETQ. The CDR3 consists of 15 residues. V shed 4 bases and J 1 base; nucleotides not matched to a gene: 7. CDR3 in DNA: TGCGCCAGCAGCCCCCGGGACAGCTTCCAAGAGACCCAGTACTTC. Amino acid sequence: CASSPRDSFQETQYF.

The chain has TRBV6-5 and TRBJ1-5, with D possibly TRBD1 on 5 matching bases. Trimming took 0 bases from V and 4 from J, leaving 10 bases between them. CDR3 length equals 15 residues. Germline CDR1 and CDR2: MNHEY and SVGAGI. The CDR3 sequence is CASSYSKGLNQPQHF. CDR3 sequence (DNA): TGTGCCAGCAGTTACTCAAAGGGGCTAAATCAGCCCCAGCATTTT.

V usage is TRBV19 and J usage is TRBJ2-3; D not certain. Germline CDR1 LNHDA, CDR2 SQIVND (reference sequence). This CDR3 is built from 13 residues. Trimming left V 5 bases short and J 2 bases short, with 8 bases between. The CDR3 spells CASSLWVTDTQYF. The CDR3 DNA sequence: TGTGCCAGTAGTTTGTGGGTCACAGATACGCAGTATTTT.

V usage is TRBV10-2 and J usage is TRBJ2-6, with a weak D call TRBD1 (5 bases). The germline V gene encodes CDR1 WSHSY and CDR2 SAAADI. With 4 bases removed from V and 2 bases from J, the gap between germline ends came to 12 bases. This CDR3 spans 16 amino acids. The DNA for the CDR3 is TGCGCCAGCAGTGTGACCAGGGTGGCTGGGGCCAACGTCCTGACTTTC. The encoded protein is CASSVTRVAGANVLTF.

The V and J genes are TRBV21-1 and TRBJ2-1; the table gives TRBD2 as D, unverified against the DNA. TRBV21-1 has pseudogene status. The CDR3 loop spans 13 amino acids. The CDR3 DNA follows: TGTGCCAGCAGCAAAGAAGAGGGTGTCATACAGTTCTTC. Translating it yields CASSKEEGVIQFF.

The genes are TRBV7-9 and TRBJ2-1, with 7 bases fitting TRBD2. CDR3 size: 15 residues. CDR1 and CDR2 from the germline V gene are SEHNR and FQNEAQ (reference sequence). With 3 bases clipped from V and 5 bases from J, the junction kept 7 bases outside the gene matches. For the CDR3, the DNA is TGTGCCAGCAGCTTCTTTACGGGGGGAGACAATGAGCAGTTCTTC. Translating it yields CASSFFTGGDNEQFF.

The V and J genes are TRBV7-9 and TRBJ1-2; D is possibly TRBD1 (5 bases). V was trimmed by 1 base and J by 8 bases, leaving 14 bases between them. This CDR3 is built from 14 residues. Looked up from germline, CDR1 is SEHNR and CDR2 is FQNEAQ (reference sequence). For the CDR3, the DNA is TGTGCCAGCAGCTTAGGGCGCGGATGGGACGGCTACACCTTC. This codes for CASSLGRGWDGYTF.

The chain is built from TRBV29-1 and TRBJ2-3; either TRBD1 or TRBD2 may supply D (5 bases each). The CDR3 is made up of 20 amino acids. The germline gives CDR1 SQVTM, CDR2 ANQGSEA. Trimming pared 3 bases from V and 0 bases from J, leaving 28 bases between. CDR3 in DNA: TGCAGCGTTGAGACAGTACAGGTGGGGAGCCTCCTTACTAGCACAGATACGCAGTATTTT. Amino acids: CSVETVQVGSLLTSTDTQYF.

This clone was seen once. The chain carries TRBV7-9 and TRBJ2-5; D call uncertain. The V gene's germline CDR1 is SEHNR and CDR2 FQNEAQ (reference sequence). V dropped 7 bases and J dropped 5 bases, with 8 bases sitting between them. CDR3 length: 11 residues. Here the CDR3 DNA reads TGTGCCAGCACCTCCCGGGAGACCCAGTACTTC. This encodes CASTSRETQYF.

The chain recombines TRBV6-6 with TRBJ1-2, with 9 bases identical to TRBD1. Trimming took 4 bases from V and 6 from J; bases not matched to a gene: 0. Germline V gives CDR1 MNHNY, CDR2 SVGAGI (reference sequence). The CDR3 covers 12 residues. CDR3 amino acids: CASSWDRDGYTF. CDR3 in DNA: TGTGCCAGCAGTTGGGACAGGGATGGCTACACCTTC.

This clone was picked up a small number of times. This chain connects TRBV7-2 to TRBJ1-1; D might be TRBD1 (6 bases). Germline values: CDR1 SGHTA, CDR2 FQGNSA. CDR3 length: 15 amino acids. With 5 bases removed from V and 0 bases from J, the gap between germline ends came to 13 bases. This CDR3 reads CASSRLGQMNTEAFF. In DNA form, the CDR3 reads TGTGCCAGCAGCCGATTAGGACAGATGAACACTGAAGCTTTCTTT.

The chain couples TRBV4-3 to TRBJ2-2, with D unclear. Trimming left V 9 bases short and J 0 bases short, with 14 bases between. This CDR3 spans 15 amino acids. Germline CDR1 LGHNA, CDR2 YSLEER. CDR3 coding DNA: TGCGCCAGTCCAGACTCGCTAGCGAACACCGGGGAGCTGTTTTTT. It encodes CASPDSLANTGELFF.

A few counts support this clone. This chain connects TRBV5-4 to TRBJ2-2; 7 bases line up with TRBD2. Germline V gives CDR1 SGHNT, CDR2 YYREEE (reference sequence). Unmatched junction bases numbered 6, after V lost 4 bases and J lost 3 bases. The CDR3 length is 15 residues. CDR3 sequence (DNA): TGTGCCAGCAGCCGGGCGGGGAGGGACACCGGGGAGCTGTTTTTT. Translated, it gives CASSRAGRDTGELFF.

In its sample, this clone was seen once. J is TRBJ2-7 and V is TRBV14, with no clear D. The CDR3 has 13 amino acids. V lost 6 bases and J 6 bases, leaving 15 bases between the germline ends. Per germline, CDR1 SGHDN and CDR2 FVKESK. The CDR3 sequence: CASSALVLFEQYF. Written as DNA, the CDR3 is TGTGCCAGCAGTGCTTTGGTCCTGTTCGAGCAGTACTTC.

V and J are TRBV7-3 and TRBJ2-6; the D is unclear. The germline CDR1 and CDR2 sequences are SGHTA and FQGTGA. V was trimmed by 6 bases and J by 0 bases, leaving 9 bases between them. The CDR3 extends over 15 amino acids. CDR3 protein: CASSSHHSGANVLTF. The CDR3 bases are TGTGCCAGCAGTTCCCATCACTCTGGGGCCAACGTCCTGACTTTC.

The rearrangement links TRBV7-2 to TRBJ2-3; 14 bases match TRBD2. This CDR3 spans 16 amino acids. CDR1 is SGHTA and CDR2 is FQGNSA in the germline V gene. The V segment lost 4 bases and the J segment 6 bases; nucleotides outside the gene matches: 6. The CDR3 sequence is CASSSWTSGGRDTQYF. As DNA, the CDR3 is TGTGCCAGCAGCTCGTGGACTAGCGGGGGGAGGGATACGCAGTATTTT.

V is TRBV2 and J is TRBJ2-7, with D perhaps TRBD1 (5 bases). This CDR3 region has 16 residues. Germline V gene data show CDR1 as SNHLY and CDR2 as FYNNEI. Deletions cut 6 bases from V and 0 bases from J, with 18 bases between. CDR3 DNA sequence: TGTGCCAGCAGAGAATTCGACAGTGCGAGCTCCTACGAGCAGTACTTC. Amino acids: CASREFDSASSYEQYF.

This clone was observed a single time. This chain links TRBV10-3 with TRBJ2-1; no firm D call. Germline V lookup: CDR1 ENHRY, CDR2 SYGVKD. CDR3 length equals 12 residues. V was pared by 6 bases and J by 10 bases, with 13 bases between. The CDR3 here is CAISENEVEQFF. CDR3 sequence (DNA): TGTGCCATCAGCGAAAACGAAGTAGAGCAGTTCTTC.

This clone was seen a handful of times. The CDR3 sequence: CASSSHGGPNYGYTF. The CDR3 coding sequence is TGTGCCAGCAGCTCTCACGGGGGGCCGAACTATGGCTACACCTTC. The rearrangement uses TRBV7-3 and TRBJ1-2; maybe TRBD1 (6 bases). Per germline, CDR1 SGHTA and CDR2 FQGTGA. Deletions cut 4 bases from V and 2 bases from J, with 14 bases between. The CDR3 loop spans 15 amino acids.

This clone was observed a handful of times. The CDR3: CASRKGEGHTDTQYF. Written as DNA, the CDR3 is TGTGCCAGCAGGAAGGGTGAAGGACACACAGATACGCAGTATTTT. The chain has TRBV6-5 and TRBJ2-3, with D perhaps matching TRBD1 (5 bases). CDR3 length: 15 residues. Trimming removed 6 bases at V and 2 bases at J, with 15 bases between. Germline V gives CDR1 MNHEY, CDR2 SVGAGI.

This clone has just a few counts. The rearrangement links TRBV5-1 to TRBJ2-1; tentative D call: TRBD1 (6 bases). This CDR3 is 15 amino acids long. In germline, CDR1 is SGHRS, CDR2 YFSETQ. V was shortened by 4 bases and J by 0 bases, with 11 bases between the two germline ends. CDR3 protein: CASSQGQSSYNEQFF. The CDR3 coding sequence is TGCGCCAGCAGCCAAGGACAGAGCTCCTACAATGAGCAGTTCTTC. Filled out from reference TRBV5-1 and TRBJ2-1, the complete variable domain reads KAGVTQTPRYLIKTRGQQVTLSCSPISGHRSVSWYQQTPGQGLQFLFEYFSETQRNKGNFPGRFSGRQFSNSRSEMNVSTLELGDSALYLCASSQGQSSYNEQFFGPGTRLTVL.

V and J are TRBV4-2 and TRBJ2-5; D not certain. The CDR3 loop spans 11 amino acids. Germline loops: CDR1 LGHNA, CDR2 YNFKEQ. V gave up 1 base and J gave up 7 bases, with 4 bases separating them. The CDR3 region has the DNA TGTGCCAGCAGCCAAGGGGGGACCCAGTACTTC. Translation: CASSQGGTQYF.

For the CDR3, the DNA is TGTGCCAGCAGTTTACGGGGCAGCAATCAGCCCCAGCATTTT. Its protein product is CASSLRGSNQPQHF. V gene TRBV27 combines with J gene TRBJ1-5; D might be TRBD1 (5 bases). This CDR3 region has 14 residues. Trimming left V 2 bases short and J 1 base short, with 6 bases between. Germline V gene data show CDR1 as MNHEY and CDR2 as SMNVEV (reference sequence).

V usage is TRBV2 and J usage is TRBJ1-1; no clear D gene. The CDR3 runs 11 residues. Trimming removed 9 bases at V and 1 base at J, with 6 bases between. The germline CDR1 and CDR2 sequences are SNHLY and FYNNEI. The DNA for the CDR3 is TGTGCCAGTCCGGGGAACACTGAAGCTTTCTTT. Translation gives CASPGNTEAFF.

The chain links TRBV4-3 to TRBJ1-1; weak D call: TRBD1 (5 bases). The CDR3 consists of 15 residues. The germline V gene has CDR1 LGHNA and CDR2 YSLEER. With 0 bases removed from V and 4 bases from J, the gap between germline ends came to 12 bases. The CDR3 is CASSQDWDLFTEAFF. The CDR3 nucleotides read TGCGCCAGCAGCCAAGATTGGGACCTTTTCACTGAAGCTTTCTTT.